This T cell receptor beta chain was retrieved from a study of OX40 agonist ivuxolimab in advanced cancers. Study summary: Treatment received earlier with anti-PD-1, anti-PD-L1 or anti-CTLA-4 agents was allowed, and 40% had some.

Sequenced by immunoSEQ multiplex PCR; TCRdb stores in-frame clones only, minus some. The table has 70,000 or so clones, about nine tenths seen once. CDR3 length equals 14 residues. The V end was cut by 5 bases, the J end by 7 bases, with 15 bases between. Looked up from germline, CDR1 is SGHNT and CDR2 is YENEEA. The chain couples TRBV11-3 to TRBJ1-5; D not certain. The sample in question was CD4+ or CD8+ T cells sorted from blood, obtained in a trial of the OX40 agonist ivuxolimab. This receptor was identified in an adult with an advanced solid tumor such as melanoma, head and neck, liver or kidney cancer. DNA of the CDR3: TGTGCCAGCAGCGGCTCGGAGGGATTCCAGCCCCAGCATTTT. Its translation is CASSGSEGFQPQHF.